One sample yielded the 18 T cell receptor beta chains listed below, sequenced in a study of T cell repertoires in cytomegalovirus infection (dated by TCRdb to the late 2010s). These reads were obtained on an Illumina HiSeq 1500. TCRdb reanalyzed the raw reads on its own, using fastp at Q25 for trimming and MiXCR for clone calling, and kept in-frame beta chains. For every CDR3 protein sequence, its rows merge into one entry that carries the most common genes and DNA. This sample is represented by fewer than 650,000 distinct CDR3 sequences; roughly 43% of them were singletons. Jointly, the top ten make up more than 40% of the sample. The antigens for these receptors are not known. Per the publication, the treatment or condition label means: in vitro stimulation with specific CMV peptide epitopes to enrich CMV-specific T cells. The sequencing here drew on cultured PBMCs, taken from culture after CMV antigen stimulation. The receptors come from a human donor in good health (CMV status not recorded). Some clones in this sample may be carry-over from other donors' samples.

The CDR3 sequence: CASGPRGGTRLDSYNEQFF. DNA for the CDR3: TGCGCCAGCGGCCCCCGGGGCGGGACTCGGTTGGACTCCTACAATGAGCAGTTCTTC. The chain is built from TRBV5-1 and TRBJ2-1; D is possibly TRBD2 (6 bases). Germline V gene lookup returns CDR1 SGHRS and CDR2 YFSETQ. Trimming stripped 7 bases from V and 0 bases from J, with 26 bases between. The CDR3 is 19 amino acids.

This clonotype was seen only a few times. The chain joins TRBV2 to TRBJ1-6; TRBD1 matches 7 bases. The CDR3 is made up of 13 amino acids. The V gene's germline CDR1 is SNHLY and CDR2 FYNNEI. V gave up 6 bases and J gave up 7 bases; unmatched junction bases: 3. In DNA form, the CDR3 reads TGTGCCAGCAGGACAGGGACCAATTCACCCCTCCACTTT. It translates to CASRTGTNSPLHF.

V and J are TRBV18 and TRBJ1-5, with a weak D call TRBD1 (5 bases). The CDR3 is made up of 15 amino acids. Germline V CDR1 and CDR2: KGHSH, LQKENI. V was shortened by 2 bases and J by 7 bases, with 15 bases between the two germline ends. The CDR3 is CASSPGLGAGQPQHF. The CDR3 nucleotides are TGTGCCAGCTCACCAGGTTTAGGGGCGGGACAGCCCCAGCATTTT.

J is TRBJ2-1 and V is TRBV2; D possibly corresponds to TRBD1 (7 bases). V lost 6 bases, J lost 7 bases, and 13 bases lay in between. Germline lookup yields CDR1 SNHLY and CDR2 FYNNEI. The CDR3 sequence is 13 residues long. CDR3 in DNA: TGTGCCAGCAGGGAGGGGGCGAGGAATGAGCAGTTCTTC. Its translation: CASREGARNEQFF.

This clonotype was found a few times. The CDR3 is CSARAHRGPGTEAFF. CDR3 nucleotide sequence: TGCAGTGCTAGAGCACACAGGGGGCCGGGCACTGAAGCTTTCTTT. The chain combines TRBV20-1 with TRBJ1-1, with 9 bases fitting TRBD1. This CDR3 spans 15 amino acids. Per germline, CDR1 DFQATT and CDR2 SNEGSKA (reference sequence). V gave up 1 base and J gave up 4 bases; unmatched junction bases: 7.

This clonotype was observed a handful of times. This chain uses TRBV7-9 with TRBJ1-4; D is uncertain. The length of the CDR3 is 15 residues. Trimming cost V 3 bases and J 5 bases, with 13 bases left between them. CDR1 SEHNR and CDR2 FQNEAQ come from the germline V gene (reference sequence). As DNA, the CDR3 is TGTGCCAGCAGCTTCCCGGTGGGCGCCAATGAAAAACTGTTTTTT. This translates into CASSFPVGANEKLFF.

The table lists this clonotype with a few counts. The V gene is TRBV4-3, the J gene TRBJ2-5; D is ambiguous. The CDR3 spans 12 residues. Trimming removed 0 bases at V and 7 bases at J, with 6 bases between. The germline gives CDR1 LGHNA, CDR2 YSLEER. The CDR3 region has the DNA TGCGCCAGCAGCCAAGAGGCCGGGACCCAGTACTTC. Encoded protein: CASSQEAGTQYF.

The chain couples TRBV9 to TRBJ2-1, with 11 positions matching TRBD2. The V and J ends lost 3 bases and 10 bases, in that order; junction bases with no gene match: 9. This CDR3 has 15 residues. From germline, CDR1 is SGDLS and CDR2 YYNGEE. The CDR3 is CASSALAGGTVEQFF. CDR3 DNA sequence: TGTGCCAGCAGCGCTCTAGCGGGGGGCACGGTCGAGCAGTTCTTC.

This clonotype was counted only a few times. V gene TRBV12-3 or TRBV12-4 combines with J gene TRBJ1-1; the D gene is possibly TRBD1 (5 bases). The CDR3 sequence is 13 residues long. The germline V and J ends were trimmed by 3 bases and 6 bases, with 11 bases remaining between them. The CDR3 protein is CASSLIRGAEAFF. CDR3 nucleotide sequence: TGTGCCAGCAGTTTGATTAGAGGGGCTGAAGCTTTCTTT.

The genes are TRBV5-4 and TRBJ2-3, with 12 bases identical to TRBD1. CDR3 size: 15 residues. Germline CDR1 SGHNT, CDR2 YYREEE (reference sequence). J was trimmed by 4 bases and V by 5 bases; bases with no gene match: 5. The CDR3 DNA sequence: TGTGCCAGCAGGGGACAGGGGGCTTTGCCAGATACGCAGTATTTT. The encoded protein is CASRGQGALPDTQYF.

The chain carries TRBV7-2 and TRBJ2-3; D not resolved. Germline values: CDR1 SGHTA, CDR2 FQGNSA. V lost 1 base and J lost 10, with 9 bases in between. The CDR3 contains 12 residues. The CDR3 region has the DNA TGTGCCAGCAGCTTAGAGAGCCCTGCGCAGTATTTT. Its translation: CASSLESPAQYF.

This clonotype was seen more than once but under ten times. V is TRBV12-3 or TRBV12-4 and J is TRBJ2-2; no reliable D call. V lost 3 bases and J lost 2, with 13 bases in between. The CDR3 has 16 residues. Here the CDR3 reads CASSFKGPPNTGELFF. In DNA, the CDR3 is TGTGCCAGCAGTTTTAAAGGTCCCCCAAACACCGGGGAGCTGTTTTTT.

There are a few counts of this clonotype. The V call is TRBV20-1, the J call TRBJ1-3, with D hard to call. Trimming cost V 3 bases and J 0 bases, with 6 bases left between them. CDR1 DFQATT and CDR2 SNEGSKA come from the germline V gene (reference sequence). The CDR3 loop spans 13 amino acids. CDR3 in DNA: TGCAGTGCTAGTAGCCTCTCTGGAAACACCATATATTTT. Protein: CSASSLSGNTIYF.

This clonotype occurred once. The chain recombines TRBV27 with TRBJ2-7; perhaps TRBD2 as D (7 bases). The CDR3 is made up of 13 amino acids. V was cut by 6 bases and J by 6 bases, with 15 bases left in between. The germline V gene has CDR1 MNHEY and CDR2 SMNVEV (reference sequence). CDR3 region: CASSPKGGREQYF. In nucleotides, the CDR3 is TGTGCCAGCAGCCCCAAGGGGGGGCGCGAGCAGTACTTC.

The CDR3 here is CASSFTPGQGNTGELFF. DNA for the CDR3: TGTGCCAGCAGTTTTACTCCGGGACAGGGGAACACCGGGGAGCTGTTTTTT. V is TRBV7-6 and J is TRBJ2-2; 9 bases agree with TRBD1. J lost 1 base, V lost 6 bases, and 9 bases had no gene match. CDR3 length: 17 amino acids. CDR1 is SGHVS, CDR2 FNYEAQ, per germline.

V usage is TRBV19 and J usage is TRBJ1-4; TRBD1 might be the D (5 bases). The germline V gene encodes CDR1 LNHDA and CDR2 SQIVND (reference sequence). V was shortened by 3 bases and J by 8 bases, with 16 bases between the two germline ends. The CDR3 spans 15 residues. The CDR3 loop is CASSIWDSDPEKLFF. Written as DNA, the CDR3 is TGTGCCAGTAGTATTTGGGACTCTGACCCCGAAAAACTGTTTTTT.

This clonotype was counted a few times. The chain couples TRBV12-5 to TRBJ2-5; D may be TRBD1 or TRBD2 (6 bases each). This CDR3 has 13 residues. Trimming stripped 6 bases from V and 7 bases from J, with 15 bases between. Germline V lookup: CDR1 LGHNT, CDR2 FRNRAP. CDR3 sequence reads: CASGGGQGATQYF. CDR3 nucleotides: TGTGCTAGTGGGGGGGGACAAGGTGCGACCCAGTACTTC.

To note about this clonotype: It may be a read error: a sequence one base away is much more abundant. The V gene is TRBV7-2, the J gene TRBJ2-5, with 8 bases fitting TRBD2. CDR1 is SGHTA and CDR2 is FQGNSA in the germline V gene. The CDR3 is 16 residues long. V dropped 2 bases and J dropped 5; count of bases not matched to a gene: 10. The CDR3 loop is CASSLFRSGSRETQYF. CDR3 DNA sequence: TGTGCCAGCAGCTTATTTCGGAGCGGGAGTAGGGAGACCCAGTACTTC.